This TCR beta chain was observed in a study of T cell changes during pregnancy in multiple sclerosis. The CDR3 is 14 amino acids. V was clipped by 2 bases and J by 3 bases, with 11 bases between them. Germline-derived CDR1 and CDR2 are ENHRY and SYGVKD. Libraries were prepared by immunoSEQ multiplex PCR; TCRdb keeps only in-frame clonotypes and omits some of them. Of 100,000 or so clones in the sample, under 95% were seen once. This clonotype originated in a female donor with multiple sclerosis, enrolled in a pregnancy study. The chain employs TRBV10-3 and TRBJ2-7, with D maybe TRBD2 (6 bases). The specimen was peripheral blood, collected after pregnancy. CDR3 in amino acids: CAISEKLASYEQYF. CDR3 nucleotides: TGTGCCATCAGTGAGAAACTAGCTAGCTACGAGCAGTACTTC.